This T cell receptor beta chain was identified during a study of blood T cells in healthy people across ages. Whole-study results and caveats: Older individuals had lower TCR beta diversity per million T cells (the decline was roughly linear).

Alongside a J-beta primer mix, a sample-barcoded 5' primer served in a second PCR lasting roughly 6 to 12 cycles. TCRdb redid the calling of the 5' RACE reads with MiXCR, one entry per CDR3 protein. The sample includes approximately 850,000 distinct CDR3 sequences, around 43% of them seen just once. There are a few counts of this clonotype. The antigen remains unidentified. Donors ranged from roughly 6 to 95 years old and were healthy Caucasians in Russia. No fewer than 7 million PBMCs went into each sample. In germline, CDR1 is LGHNA, CDR2 YSLEER. V was pared by 0 bases and J by 5 bases, with 11 bases between. The CDR3 spans 14 residues.

Source material: blood. This sequence originates from a man between 60 and 75 years old in good health. The V call is TRBV4-3, the J call TRBJ2-7, with D tentatively TRBD2 (5 bases). CDR3 bases: TGCGCCAGCAGCCAAGATCGTCTAGCTGACGAGCAGTACTTC. Its protein is CASSQDRLADEQYF.